The rows below give T cell receptor beta chains drawn from one sample of a study of technical replicates of blood from a few donors. Data came from immunoSEQ multiplex PCR; TCRdb stores just in-frame clones and leaves some out. The table records around 76,000 clones, 95% to 98% of them present only once. Material for sequencing was T cells isolated from PBMCs. Source of these receptors: a human donor in good health. Both conserved end residues are part of each CDR3. D genes are given only for firm matches.

CDR3 protein	CDR3 DNA	CDR3 length	D gene	V gene	J gene
CASRLTGYDRGPDTQYF	TGTGCCAGTAGATTAACCGGCTACGACAGGGGACCAGATACGCAGTATTTT	17	TRBD1	TRBV19	TRBJ2-3
CASSDSGRGLYDEQFF	TGTGCCAGCAGTGACTCTGGGCGGGGTCTTTATGATGAGCAGTTCTTC	16	NA	TRBV6-4	TRBJ2-1
CASSQSTGQHEQFF	TGCGCCAGCAGCCAGTCGACAGGTCAACATGAGCAGTTCTTC	14	NA	TRBV4-3	TRBJ2-1
CSDTGTSVNEQFF	TGCAGCGATACCGGGACTAGCGTGAATGAGCAGTTCTTC	13	TRBD2	TRBV29-1	TRBJ2-1
CAISEGTLLYEQYF	TGTGCCATCAGTGAGGGGACTTTACTCTACGAGCAGTACTTC	14	NA	TRBV10-3	TRBJ2-7
CASSLWTGEETQYF	TGTGCCAGCAGCTTGTGGACAGGGGAAGAGACCCAGTACTTC	14	TRBD1	TRBV11-2	TRBJ2-5
CASTLAGDNEQFF	TGTGCCAGCACCCTAGCGGGAGACAATGAGCAGTTCTTC	13	TRBD2	TRBV6-5	TRBJ2-1
CASSGRTGGGEKLFF	TGTGCCAGCAGCGGGAGGACAGGGGGCGGCGAAAAACTGTTTTTT	15	TRBD1	TRBV13	TRBJ1-4
CASSFGQGVLPQFF	TGTGCCAGCAGCTTCGGACAGGGGGTACTACCGCAGTTCTTC	14	TRBD1	TRBV7-9	TRBJ2-1
CASSQPGQGQINEQFF	TGCGCCAGCAGCCAACCTGGACAGGGCCAGATCAATGAGCAGTTCTTC	16	TRBD1	TRBV4-1	TRBJ2-1
CASSLRGGGTEAFF	TGTGCCAGCAGCTTACGGGGGGGAGGTACTGAAGCTTTCTTT	14	NA	TRBV7-3	TRBJ1-1
CASRPIEGAYSYEQYF	TGTGCAAGTCGCCCGATTGAGGGAGCTTACTCCTACGAGCAGTACTTC	16	NA	TRBV12-2	TRBJ2-7
CASSLDRSYGYTF	TGTGCCAGCAGCTTAGACAGGAGCTATGGCTACACCTTC	13	NA	TRBV7-3	TRBJ1-2
CASSPPTSSGNTIYF	TGTGCCAGCAGTCCCCCGACTTCCTCTGGAAACACCATATATTTT	15	NA	TRBV28	TRBJ1-3
CASSEETSWAANYGYTF	TGTGCCAGCAGTGAAGAAACAAGCTGGGCAGCTAACTATGGCTACACCTTC	17	NA	TRBV2	TRBJ1-2
CASRTGTEAFF	TGTGCCAGCAGAACAGGGACTGAAGCTTTCTTT	11	NA	TRBV6-6	TRBJ1-1
CASSIQGSTDTQYF	TGTGCCAGCAGTATACAGGGTAGCACAGATACGCAGTATTTT	14	NA	TRBV7-8	TRBJ2-3